These 30 T cell receptor beta chains were sequenced from one sample in a study of memory CD4+ T cells and cytomegalovirus serostatus. Single viable CD3+CD4+CD8-CD45RO+ cells were sorted as the memory CD4+ T cells. The method was immunoSEQ multiplex PCR; TCRdb's version includes in-frame clones alone and lacks a portion of them. This table holds about 62,000 clones, more than 75% found once. The sequenced material came from memory CD4+ T cells from blood. The receptors come from an adult in good health and CMV-seropositive.

The chain joins TRBV7-3 to TRBJ1-1; tentatively, D is TRBD1 (6 bases). The CDR3 covers 16 residues. V lost 0 bases and J lost 1, with 12 bases in between. Germline V gives CDR1 SGHTA, CDR2 FQGTGA. CDR3 region: CASSLTTTGPNTEAFF. The DNA of the CDR3 is TGTGCCAGCAGCTTAACCACTACAGGGCCGAACACTGAAGCTTTCTTT.

This clone was counted only a few times. CDR3 in DNA: TGCGCCAGCAGGCAAGGAAGTCTGAAGACCCAGTACTTC. Protein product: CASRQGSLKTQYF. The chain carries TRBV10-2 and TRBJ2-5; D gene uncertain. CDR3 size: 13 residues. CDR1 and CDR2 from the germline V gene are WSHSY and SAAADI. V was cut by 6 bases and J by 6 bases, with 14 bases left in between.

The chain recombines TRBV9 with TRBJ1-6; D not resolved. This CDR3 is 15 amino acids long. CDR1 is SGDLS and CDR2 is YYNGEE in the germline V gene. The germline V and J ends were trimmed by 0 bases and 7 bases, with 11 bases remaining between them. This CDR3 is CASSVGPGSNSPLHF. Here the CDR3 DNA reads TGTGCCAGCAGCGTAGGTCCGGGATCCAATTCACCCCTCCACTTT.

This sequence joins TRBV28 and TRBJ1-1; tentatively, D is TRBD1 (6 bases). CDR1 MDHEN and CDR2 SYDVKM come from the germline V gene. V was clipped by 6 bases and J by 1 base, with 15 bases between them. The CDR3 runs to 15 residues. The DNA for the CDR3 is TGTGCCAGCAGCCCAGTCGGGACACCGAACACTGAAGCTTTCTTT. This encodes CASSPVGTPNTEAFF. The full variable domain, its missing parts supplied by reference TRBV28 and TRBJ1-1, is DVKVTQSSRYLVKRTGEKVFLECVQDMDHENMFWYRQDPGLGLRLIYFSYDVKMKEKGDIPEGYSVSREKKERFSLILESASTNQTSMYLCASSPVGTPNTEAFFGQGTRLTVV.

This sequence joins TRBV7-6 and TRBJ2-5, with D possibly TRBD2 on 5 matching bases. CDR1 is SGHVS, CDR2 FNYEAQ, per germline. Trimming removed 2 bases from V and 1 base from J, with 8 bases in between. CDR3 length: 14 residues. DNA of the CDR3: TGTGCCAGCAGCTTATTGCGGGCCCAAGAGACCCAGTACTTC. Protein: CASSLLRAQETQYF.

The V call is TRBV5-8, the J call TRBJ1-1, with D possibly matching TRBD1 (6 bases). Per the germline V gene, CDR1 is SGHTS and CDR2 is YDEGEE. Trimming removed 4 bases at V and 11 bases at J, with 24 bases between. CDR3 length equals 15 residues. As DNA, the CDR3 is TGTGCCAGCAGCCTACCAAGCCGGGGGCGGGCTAATGCTTTCTTT. Protein sequence: CASSLPSRGRANAFF.

The rearrangement uses TRBV30 and TRBJ2-1, with 14 bases identical to TRBD2. The length of the CDR3 is 17 residues. After removal of 8 bases from V and 7 bases from J, the junction contained 16 bases not matched to a gene. The germline CDR1 and CDR2 sequences are GTSNPN and SVGIG (reference sequence). CDR3 nucleotides: TGTGCCAGGGGACGGCTTGGGACTAGCGGGAGTCAGAATGAGCAGTTCTTC. Translation gives CARGRLGTSGSQNEQFF.

The chain combines TRBV7-9 with TRBJ2-5; 9 nucleotides match TRBD2. This CDR3 spans 15 amino acids. V trimming: 4 bases; J trimming: 2 bases; junction bases outside the gene matches: 5. Per germline, CDR1 SEHNR and CDR2 FQNEAQ (reference sequence). CDR3 nucleotide sequence: TGTGCCAGCAGCTACCGGACTAGCGATCAAGAGACCCAGTACTTC. It codes for CASSYRTSDQETQYF. Full variable domain (rest looked up from reference TRBV7-9 and TRBJ2-5): DTGVSQNPRHKITKRGQNVTFRCDPISEHNRLYWYRQTLGQGPEFLTYFQNEAQLEKSRLLSDRFSAERPKGSFSTLEIQRTEQGDSAMYLCASSYRTSDQETQYFGPGTRLLVL.

The rearrangement uses TRBV19 and TRBJ1-1; a possible D gene is TRBD1 (6 bases). Deletions cut 9 bases from V and 3 bases from J, with 17 bases between. CDR1 is LNHDA, CDR2 SQIVND, per germline (reference sequence). The CDR3 covers 14 residues. CDR3 nucleotide sequence: TGTGCCAGGCACCAGACAGGCGTTCACACTGAAGCTTTCTTT. Protein sequence: CARHQTGVHTEAFF. Based on the CDR3 plus reference TRBV19 and TRBJ1-1, the full variable domain is DGGITQSPKYLFRKEGQNVTLSCEQNLNHDAMYWYRQDPGQGLRLIYYSQIVNDFQKGDIAEGYSVSREKKESFPLTVTSAQKNPTAFYLCARHQTGVHTEAFFGQGTRLTVV.

This clone was recorded once. This chain joins TRBV25-1 and TRBJ2-5, with 7 bases identical to TRBD1. The length of the CDR3 is 15 residues. The J segment lost 5 bases and the V segment lost 6 bases, leaving 12 bases of the junction unmatched. Germline V lookup: CDR1 MGHDK, CDR2 SYGVNS. The CDR3, as DNA: TGTGCCAGCAGGGAACGACAGGGAAGGAGGGAGACCCAGTACTTC. The encoded protein is CASRERQGRRETQYF.

This chain joins TRBV5-1 and TRBJ1-2; TRBD1 might be the D (5 bases). This CDR3 spans 15 amino acids. The V gene's germline CDR1 is SGHRS and CDR2 YFSETQ. Trimming pared 4 bases from V and 0 bases from J, leaving 13 bases between. CDR3 residues: CASSPDGTTNYGYTF. The CDR3 nucleotides read TGCGCCAGCAGCCCCGACGGGACGACTAACTATGGCTACACCTTC.

This CDR3 reads CATSREGGANTGELFF. DNA of the CDR3: TGTGCCACCAGCAGAGAGGGAGGAGCGAACACCGGGGAGCTGTTTTTT. This chain uses TRBV15 with TRBJ2-2; a weak D match, TRBD2 (6 bases). Trimming cost V 0 bases and J 0 bases, with 8 bases left between them. The CDR3 totals 16 residues. The germline CDR1 and CDR2 sequences are LNHNV and YYDKDF (reference sequence).

This clone showed up just a few times. The chain carries TRBV19 and TRBJ1-1, with no clear D. Germline loops: CDR1 LNHDA, CDR2 SQIVND (reference sequence). The CDR3 consists of 14 residues. V was clipped by 0 bases and J by 2 bases, with 7 bases between them. The CDR3 DNA follows: TGTGCCAGTAGTATAGATAAAAGAAACACTGAAGCTTTCTTT. Translating gives CASSIDKRNTEAFF.

The chain couples TRBV7-6 to TRBJ1-1; 9 bases line up with TRBD1. The germline CDR1 and CDR2 sequences are SGHVS and FNYEAQ. With V trimmed by 4 bases and J by 1 base, 7 bases remained unmatched. The CDR3 loop spans 16 amino acids. In nucleotides, the CDR3 is TGTGCCAGCAGCTCGCGACCGGGACAGGGGAACACTGAAGCTTTCTTT. Amino acid sequence: CASSSRPGQGNTEAFF.

The V and J genes are TRBV29-1 and TRBJ2-7; the match to TRBD2 covers 10 bases. The V and J ends lost 1 base and 9 bases, in that order; junction bases with no gene match: 9. The CDR3 sequence is 14 residues long. The V gene's germline CDR1 is SQVTM and CDR2 ANQGSEA. The CDR3 is CSVEGLAGEVGQYF. Written as DNA, the CDR3 is TGCAGCGTTGAAGGGCTAGCGGGAGAGGTGGGGCAGTACTTC.

For this clone: A read error may explain this, as a much larger clone is one base away. V gene TRBV5-8 combines with J gene TRBJ1-1; possibly TRBD1 for D (5 bases). This CDR3 has 13 residues. The V gene lost 4 bases and the J gene lost 0 bases, with 7 bases spanning the gap. Germline lookup yields CDR1 SGHTS and CDR2 YDEGEE. Written as DNA, the CDR3 is TGTGCCAGCAGCCGACAGATGAACACTGAAGCTTTCTTT. Translated: CASSRQMNTEAFF.

The chain carries TRBV7-8 and TRBJ2-5; 7 nucleotides align to TRBD2. The CDR3 length is 14 residues. Germline V gene lookup returns CDR1 SGHVS and CDR2 FQNEAQ. V lost 5 bases and J lost 5; bases outside the gene matches: 8. The CDR3 protein is CASSTRTRGETQYF. For the CDR3, the DNA is TGTGCCAGCAGCACCCGGACTAGAGGGGAGACCCAGTACTTC.

This clone has a handful of counts. The CDR3 loop is CASSPTAITYEQYF. The CDR3 DNA reads as TGTGCCAGTAGTCCGACAGCCATTACCTACGAGCAGTACTTC. J is TRBJ2-7 and V is TRBV19; TRBD1 might be the D (5 bases). The CDR3 is 14 amino acids. The ends were cut back, 5 bases at V and 2 bases at J, with 13 bases in the middle. Germline CDR1 LNHDA, CDR2 SQIVND (reference sequence).

A few counts support this clone. This chain joins TRBV7-6 and TRBJ1-3; 8 bases line up with TRBD1. This CDR3 has 15 amino acids. Germline V gene sequence: CDR1 SGHVS, CDR2 FNYEAQ. The J segment lost 4 bases and the V segment lost 5 bases, leaving 7 bases of the junction unmatched. As DNA, the CDR3 is TGTGCCAGCAGCCCTCAACAGGGGGGAGGAAACACCATATATTTT. It translates to CASSPQQGGGNTIYF.

The CDR3 region has the DNA TGTGCCAGTACCCGGACAGGGGAGGACTATGGCTACACCTTC. Encoded protein: CASTRTGEDYGYTF. The chain joins TRBV6-5 to TRBJ1-2, with 9 positions matching TRBD1. J gave up 3 bases and V 9 bases, and 8 bases lay outside the gene matches. The CDR3 consists of 14 residues. CDR1 MNHEY and CDR2 SVGAGI come from the germline V gene.

This chain uses TRBV5-4 with TRBJ2-7, with 12 nucleotides matching TRBD2. Losses at the gene ends were 4 bases for V and 2 bases for J; bases not matched to a gene: 4. CDR3 length: 15 residues. Germline V gene lookup returns CDR1 SGHNT and CDR2 YYREEE (reference sequence). Written as DNA, the CDR3 is TGTGCCAGCAGCCGCCGACTAGCGGGGGCCTACGAGCAGTACTTC. Residues: CASSRRLAGAYEQYF.

The chain recombines TRBV5-4 with TRBJ1-3; D ambiguous. Per the germline V gene, CDR1 is SGHNT and CDR2 is YYREEE (reference sequence). There are 14 residues in the CDR3. The germline V and J ends were trimmed by 1 base and 1 base, with 6 bases remaining between them. This CDR3 reads CASSLMQSGNTIYF. CDR3 nucleotides: TGTGCCAGCAGCTTGATGCAGTCTGGAAACACCATATATTTT.

The chain carries TRBV11-1 and TRBJ2-1; no reliable D call. CDR1 is SGHAT, CDR2 FQDESV, per germline (reference sequence). The germline V and J ends were trimmed by 1 base and 9 bases, with 4 bases remaining between them. The CDR3 is 11 residues long. This chain's CDR3 is CASSLGGEQFF. The CDR3 DNA follows: TGTGCCAGCAGCTTAGGTGGTGAGCAGTTCTTC.

The chain links TRBV2 to TRBJ2-5; D perhaps matches TRBD1 (6 bases). The V gene's germline CDR1 is SNHLY and CDR2 FYNNEI. Trimming shortened V by 5 bases and J by 4 bases, and 11 bases separated the two germline ends. The CDR3 length is 13 residues. CDR3 sequence (DNA): TGTGCCAGCAGTAAACAGGGTCGAGAGACCCAGTACTTC. It codes for CASSKQGRETQYF.

The chain couples TRBV7-2 to TRBJ2-5, with D possibly being TRBD1 or TRBD2 (5 bases each). The CDR3 covers 14 residues. In germline, CDR1 is SGHTA, CDR2 FQGNSA. Trimming pared 2 bases from V and 5 bases from J, leaving 12 bases between. CDR3 coding DNA: TGTGCCAGCAGCTTATGGGGACCAGGGGAGACCCAGTACTTC. Its translation: CASSLWGPGETQYF.

This clone was seen more than once but under ten times. The V and J genes are TRBV7-9 and TRBJ1-1, with TRBD1 matching over 8 bases. J lost 10 bases, V lost 5 bases, and 6 bases had no gene match. The germline V gene has CDR1 SEHNR and CDR2 FQNEAQ (reference sequence). The CDR3 runs 12 residues. The CDR3 sequence: CASSPTGDRAFF. DNA of the CDR3: TGTGCCAGCAGCCCGACAGGGGATCGAGCTTTCTTT.

The V and J genes are TRBV2 and TRBJ2-3; D call uncertain. Trimming took off 11 bases at V and 0 bases at J, with 18 bases between the two ends. This CDR3 has 15 residues. CDR1 is SNHLY and CDR2 is FYNNEI in the germline V gene. In DNA form, the CDR3 reads TGTGCCTCCCAAAAAGGGCTGAAAAGCACAGATACGCAGTATTTT. It yields the protein CASQKGLKSTDTQYF.

The CDR3 sequence is CASSQEVAGVSETQYF. The CDR3 DNA reads as TGTGCCAGCAGCCAAGAGGTTGCGGGAGTTTCAGAGACCCAGTACTTC. The V and J genes are TRBV4-2 and TRBJ2-5, with TRBD2 matching 7 bases. V lost 0 bases, J lost 4 bases, and 8 bases stayed unmatched. The CDR3 is 16 residues long. Germline CDR1 reads LGHNA; CDR2 reads YNFKEQ.

The V and J genes are TRBV2 and TRBJ2-6; TRBD1 is a possible D gene (5 bases). V was clipped by 10 bases and J by 0 bases, with 22 bases between them. The CDR3 is 18 residues long. The germline gives CDR1 SNHLY, CDR2 FYNNEI. In nucleotides, the CDR3 is TGTGCCATCACTACGCAGGGCCCCCTTAACTCTGGGGCCAACGTCCTGACTTTC. Its translation: CAITTQGPLNSGANVLTF. Filled out from reference TRBV2 and TRBJ2-6, the complete variable domain reads EPEVTQTPSHQVTQMGQEVILRCVPISNHLYFYWYRQILGQKVEFLVSFYNNEISEKSEIFDDQFSVERPDGSNFTLKIRSTKLEDSAMYFCAITTQGPLNSGANVLTFGAGSRLTVL.

The CDR3 loop is CASSAGTVTTDTQYF. The CDR3, as DNA: TGCGCCAGCAGCGCGGGGACAGTGACCACAGATACGCAGTATTTT. The chain uses TRBV5-1 and TRBJ2-3; TRBD1 might be the D (7 bases). The germline gives CDR1 SGHRS, CDR2 YFSETQ. CDR3 length equals 15 residues. Between the trimmed V and J ends, which lost 4 bases and 2 bases, there was a span of 14 bases.